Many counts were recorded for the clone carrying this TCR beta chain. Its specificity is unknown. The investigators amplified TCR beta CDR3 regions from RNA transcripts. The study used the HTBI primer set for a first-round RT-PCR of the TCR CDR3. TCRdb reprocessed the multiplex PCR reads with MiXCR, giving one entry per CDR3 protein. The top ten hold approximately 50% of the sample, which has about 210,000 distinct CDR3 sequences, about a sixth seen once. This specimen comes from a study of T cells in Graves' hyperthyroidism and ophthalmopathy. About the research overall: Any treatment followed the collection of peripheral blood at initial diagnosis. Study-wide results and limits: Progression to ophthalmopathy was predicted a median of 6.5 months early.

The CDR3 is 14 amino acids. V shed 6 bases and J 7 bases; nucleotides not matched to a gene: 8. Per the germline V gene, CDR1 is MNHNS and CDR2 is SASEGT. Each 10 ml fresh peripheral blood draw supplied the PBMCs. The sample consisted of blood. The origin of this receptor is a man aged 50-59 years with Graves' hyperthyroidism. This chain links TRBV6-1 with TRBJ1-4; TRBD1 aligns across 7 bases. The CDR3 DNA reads TGTGCCAGCAGCCCAGGGGGGCTCATTGAAAAACTGTTTTTT. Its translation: CASSPGGLIEKLFF.